The clone carrying this TCR beta chain has a count of ten or more. Template switching added a universal primer site; cDNA carried unique molecular identifiers. Via MiXCR, TCRdb re-called the 5' RACE reads, giving one row per CDR3 protein. The sample lists a few hundred thousand distinct CDR3 sequences, roughly 9.5% occurring once. The data belong to a study of identical twins. The data were also submitted as part of a second study, on yellow fever vaccine responses in identical twins. From that study: Twin vaccine T cell responses reportedly seemed partly convergent, partly personalized.

This sequence originates from a woman under 30 in good health. The sample was PBMCs.

CDR3 nucleotide sequence: TGCGCCAGCAGTGGGGTAGCGGGAGGCTCCTACAATGAGCAGTTCTTC. Residues: CASSGVAGGSYNEQFF. The chain is built from TRBV10-1 and TRBJ2-1, with TRBD2 identical over 10 bases. V gave up 4 bases and J gave up 0 bases; unmatched junction bases: 3. Germline V gene sequence: CDR1 WNHNN, CDR2 SYGVQD (reference sequence). This CDR3 is built from 16 residues.